This TCR beta chain originates from a study of read filtering for tumor transcriptome and immune sequencing. Looking at the study overall: R-ISS stage counts were under ten for I, roughly 15 for II, about 7 for III.

From about 400 ng of RNA, a library with molecular barcoded alpha/delta and beta/gamma adaptors was made. Each CDR3 protein is one row after TCRdb ran MiXCR on the reads. Counted here are some 130,000 distinct CDR3 sequences, about 13% occurring once; the ten biggest clones make up around 8.3%. Per the germline V gene, CDR1 is SEHNR and CDR2 is FQNEAQ (reference sequence). The V end was cut by 5 bases, the J end by 5 bases, with 13 bases between. CDR3 length: 14 residues. Regarding this clonotype: Its antigen is undetermined.

Study-wide findings and caveats: Correlation between methods rose after single-read clonotypes were removed. This fraction held mixed bone marrow immune cells after CD138-negative sorting.

The chain links TRBV7-9 to TRBJ1-5; D gene unclear. This TCR was sampled from a donor at least 40 years old with multiple myeloma. The sample comprised a population of CD138-negative cells sorted from bone marrow. CDR3 DNA sequence: TGTGCCAGCAGCCCCTTAGAAAGGCATCAGCCCCAGCATTTT. Translated, it gives CASSPLERHQPQHF.